This T cell receptor beta chain is from a study of PD-1 and CTLA-4 blockade in melanoma. Repertoires were generated with immunoSEQ multiplex PCR, while TCRdb's copy carries only in-frame clones and drops some. Among 15,000 to 20,000 clones listed, around 72% were seen once. This clone was counted a few times. The specimen was CD8+ T cells from peripheral blood, collected before anti-PD-1 treatment. The sequence was collected from a human donor with melanoma.

CDR3 in amino acids: CASSLGGGRQFF. The CDR3 bases are TGTGCCAGCAGCTTAGGTGGCGGGAGGCAGTTCTTC. The V call is TRBV7-2, the J call TRBJ2-1; 7 bases are a match to TRBD2. Unmatched junction bases numbered 3, after V lost 1 base and J lost 12 bases. The germline gives CDR1 SGHTA, CDR2 FQGNSA. The CDR3 totals 12 residues.